These 21 T cell receptor beta chains came from one sample sequenced in a study of blood T cells in healthy people across ages. The use of a sample-barcoded 5' primer and a J-beta primer mix characterized a second PCR of 7 to 11 cycles. Each CDR3 protein gets one entry after TCRdb re-called the 5' RACE reads with MiXCR. The data contain approximately 830,000 distinct CDR3 sequences, about 62% of them singletons. Material: blood. The receptors come from a man aged 25 to 40 in good health.

The V and J genes are TRBV27 and TRBJ2-3, with TRBD2 matching 12 bases. J lost 7 bases, V lost 5 bases, and 10 bases had no gene match. There are 16 residues in the CDR3. CDR1 is MNHEY and CDR2 is SMNVEV in the germline V gene (reference sequence). CDR3 sequence (DNA): TGTGCCAGCAGTCCTGCGGGACTAGCGGGTTCATATACGCAGTATTTT. As protein: CASSPAGLAGSYTQYF.

This clonotype was observed a few times. The V call is TRBV28, the J call TRBJ2-7; 7 positions match TRBD1. Germline V CDR1 and CDR2: MDHEN, SYDVKM. The CDR3 spans 13 residues. After removal of 7 bases from V and 2 bases from J, the junction contained 5 bases not matched to a gene. CDR3 bases: TGTGCCAGCACCGAGGGACAGCCCTACGAGCAGTACTTC. It specifies CASTEGQPYEQYF.

Concerning this clonotype itself: An end of the junction differs from the germline gene, which may be a read error. The J gene is TRBJ2-2, the V gene TRBV14; D gene uncertain. The CDR3 spans 13 residues. Germline-derived CDR1 and CDR2 are SGHDN and FVKESK. CDR3 residues: CASRQVYTGELFF. CDR3 DNA sequence: TGTGCCAGCCGCCAAGTATACACCGGGGAGCTGTTTTTT.

In its sample, this clonotype was seen a few times. The chain combines TRBV27 with TRBJ2-1; maybe TRBD1 (5 bases). Germline V gene lookup returns CDR1 MNHEY and CDR2 SMNVEV (reference sequence). This CDR3 comprises 15 residues. V dropped 7 bases and J dropped 5 bases, with 18 bases sitting between them. Written as DNA, the CDR3 is TGTGCCAGCAAGCCCAAGGGGTTAAATAACAATGAGCAGTTCTTC. Its protein product is CASKPKGLNNNEQFF.

The chain employs TRBV19 and TRBJ1-1, with 7 bases that match TRBD1. The CDR3 consists of 16 residues. The germline V gene encodes CDR1 LNHDA and CDR2 SQIVND (reference sequence). V dropped 2 bases and J dropped 0; count of bases not matched to a gene: 6. The CDR3 sequence: CASSITGEVMNTEAFF. Here the CDR3 DNA reads TGTGCCAGTAGTATAACAGGGGAAGTCATGAACACTGAAGCTTTCTTT.

This rearrangement joins TRBV28 to TRBJ2-1, with D possibly being TRBD2 (7 bases). The CDR3 consists of 13 residues. Germline loops: CDR1 MDHEN, CDR2 SYDVKM. Trimming removed 7 bases from V and 6 bases from J, with 13 bases in between. This CDR3 is CASTKGGPNEQFF. The CDR3 nucleotides read TGTGCCAGCACCAAGGGGGGGCCCAATGAGCAGTTCTTC. Complete variable domain (other parts from reference TRBV28 and TRBJ2-1): DVKVTQSSRYLVKRTGEKVFLECVQDMDHENMFWYRQDPGLGLRLIYFSYDVKMKEKGDIPEGYSVSREKKERFSLILESASTNQTSMYLCASTKGGPNEQFFGPGTRLTVL.

This clonotype was detected only once. This chain links TRBV6-2 or TRBV6-3 with TRBJ2-7; D unresolved. The V and J ends lost 2 bases and 4 bases respectively, with 12 bases between them. The CDR3 totals 14 residues. The germline gives CDR1 MNHEY, CDR2 SVGEGT. The CDR3 coding sequence is TGTGCCAGCAGTTACAGGCTCGACCTTTACGAGCAGTACTTC. Translation gives CASSYRLDLYEQYF.

V usage is TRBV30 and J usage is TRBJ1-1; weak D call: TRBD1 (5 bases). Per the germline V gene, CDR1 is GTSNPN and CDR2 is SVGIG (reference sequence). The length of the CDR3 is 11 residues. V was shortened by 0 bases and J by 11 bases, with 10 bases between the two germline ends. This CDR3 reads CAWSVAREAFF. The CDR3 DNA reads as TGTGCCTGGAGTGTAGCCAGGGAGGCTTTCTTT.

The chain is built from TRBV3-1 and TRBJ2-2, with D possibly TRBD2 on 5 matching bases. In germline, CDR1 is LGHDT, CDR2 YNNKEL (reference sequence). CDR3 size: 16 residues. Deletions cut 7 bases from V and 7 bases from J, with 22 bases between. CDR3 DNA sequence: TGTGCCAGCAACCCCCACCCAGGTCCCGAGGGCGGGGAGCTGTTTTTT. This translates into CASNPHPGPEGGELFF.

This chain connects TRBV18 to TRBJ1-2, with D possibly TRBD1 on 5 matching bases. V lost 4 bases and J lost 0, with 6 bases in between. Germline CDR1 KGHSH, CDR2 LQKENI. This CDR3 has 13 residues. The CDR3 DNA is TGTGCCAGCTCACGGGACCCTAACTATGGCTACACCTTC. Amino acids: CASSRDPNYGYTF.

To note about this clonotype: A junction boundary mismatches the germline segment, possibly from a read error. The chain carries TRBV20-1 and TRBJ2-1, with a weak D call TRBD1 (6 bases). Germline V gene lookup returns CDR1 DFQATT and CDR2 SNEGSKA (reference sequence). The CDR3 runs 14 residues. The CDR3 sequence is CSAVLQGSYNVQFF. CDR3 DNA: TGCAGTGCCGTCCTACAGGGTTCATACAATGTGCAGTTCTTC.

This clonotype occurred many times. The chain couples TRBV7-3 to TRBJ2-5; 9 positions match TRBD1. The germline V gene has CDR1 SGHTA and CDR2 FQGTGA. J gave up 5 bases and V 5 bases, and 3 bases lay outside the gene matches. CDR3 length: 13 residues. The CDR3 loop is CASSRDRGETQYF. CDR3 sequence (DNA): TGTGCCAGCAGCCGAGACAGGGGGGAGACCCAGTACTTC. The full variable domain, its missing parts supplied by reference TRBV7-3 and TRBJ2-5, is GAGVSQTPSNKVTEKGKYVELRCDPISGHTALYWYRQSLGQGPEFLIYFQGTGAADDSGLPNDRFFAVRPEGSVSTLKIQRTERGDSAVYLCASSRDRGETQYFGPGTRLLVL.

The chain uses TRBV6-2 or TRBV6-3 and TRBJ1-5, with a tentative D call TRBD1 (6 bases). Germline lookup yields CDR1 MNHEY and CDR2 SVGEGT. CDR3 length: 15 residues. Trimming cost V 2 bases and J 6 bases, with 14 bases left between them. Here the CDR3 reads CASSYLQGGGQPQHF. The CDR3 DNA reads as TGTGCCAGCAGTTACCTACAGGGAGGCGGTCAGCCCCAGCATTTT.

The chain uses TRBV7-2 and TRBJ2-3, with 8 nucleotides matching TRBD2. The CDR3 sequence is 16 residues long. V lost 5 bases to trimming and J lost 2 bases; unmatched junction nucleotides: 9. Germline CDR1 SGHTA, CDR2 FQGNSA. The CDR3 DNA reads as TGTGCCAGCAGCCCTTGGGGCGGGGGGACCACAGATACGCAGTATTTT. Its translation: CASSPWGGGTTDTQYF.

About this clonotype: This sequence may be a read error, since a much larger clone differs from it by one base. The chain employs TRBV12-3 or TRBV12-4 and TRBJ2-4; no definite D call. Matching the DNA end better, TRBJ2-7 makes the J call doubtful. The CDR3 has 12 residues. CDR3 nucleotides: TGTGCCAGCAGTATGATAGCTTACGAGCAGTACTTC. This codes for CASSMIAYEQYF.

The CDR3 loop is CASAVTNTEAFF. The CDR3, as DNA: TGTGCCAGCGCTGTCACGAACACTGAAGCTTTCTTT. The chain couples TRBV6-1 to TRBJ1-1; D is unclear. V lost 8 bases, J lost 1 base, and 8 bases lay in between. The CDR3 is 12 amino acids. The germline CDR1 and CDR2 sequences are MNHNS and SASEGT.

In its sample, this clonotype was seen a few times. The chain has TRBV5-1 and TRBJ2-6; TRBD1 agrees at 9 bases. This CDR3 has 17 amino acids. Germline trimming cut 4 bases from V and 4 bases from J; bases unmatched to any gene: 9. Germline values: CDR1 SGHRS, CDR2 YFSETQ. The CDR3: CASSVGQGLRGANVLTF. As DNA, the CDR3 is TGCGCCAGCAGCGTGGGACAGGGTTTGAGGGGGGCCAACGTCCTGACTTTC.

This chain links TRBV6-2 or TRBV6-3 with TRBJ2-4; no definite D call. The DNA end is more similar to TRBJ2-7, so the J call may be wrong. CDR3 length: 12 residues. The germline CDR1 and CDR2 sequences are MNHEY and SVGEGT. In DNA, the CDR3 is TGTGCCAGCAGTTACTCGGCGAACGAGCAGTACTTC. It encodes CASSYSANEQYF.

In this sample, this clonotype turned up a few times. The V gene is TRBV6-5, the J gene TRBJ2-7, with unresolved D. The CDR3 runs 14 residues. CDR1 is MNHEY and CDR2 is SVGAGI in the germline V gene. Deletions cut 5 bases from V and 1 base from J, with 12 bases between. The CDR3 nucleotides read TGTGCCAGCAGTGACCTCACCTCATCCTACGAGCAGTACTTC. Translating it yields CASSDLTSSYEQYF.

Only a few counts were recorded for this clonotype. CDR3 DNA sequence: TGTGCCATCAGCGTAACAGGCTCTGGGGCCAACGTCCTGACTTTC. It codes for CAISVTGSGANVLTF. This rearrangement joins TRBV10-3 to TRBJ2-6, with D possibly TRBD1 on 5 matching bases. In germline, CDR1 is ENHRY, CDR2 SYGVKD. Trimming pared 6 bases from V and 0 bases from J, leaving 9 bases between. The CDR3 consists of 15 residues.

The chain carries TRBV13 and TRBJ2-3, with 8 positions matching TRBD1. The CDR3 runs to 16 residues. The germline V gene encodes CDR1 PRHDT and CDR2 FYEKMQ (reference sequence). The V segment lost 4 bases and the J segment 1 base; nucleotides outside the gene matches: 7. The CDR3 here is CASSSKDRDGTDTQYF. CDR3 nucleotide sequence: TGTGCCAGCAGCTCGAAGGACAGGGACGGCACAGATACGCAGTATTTT.